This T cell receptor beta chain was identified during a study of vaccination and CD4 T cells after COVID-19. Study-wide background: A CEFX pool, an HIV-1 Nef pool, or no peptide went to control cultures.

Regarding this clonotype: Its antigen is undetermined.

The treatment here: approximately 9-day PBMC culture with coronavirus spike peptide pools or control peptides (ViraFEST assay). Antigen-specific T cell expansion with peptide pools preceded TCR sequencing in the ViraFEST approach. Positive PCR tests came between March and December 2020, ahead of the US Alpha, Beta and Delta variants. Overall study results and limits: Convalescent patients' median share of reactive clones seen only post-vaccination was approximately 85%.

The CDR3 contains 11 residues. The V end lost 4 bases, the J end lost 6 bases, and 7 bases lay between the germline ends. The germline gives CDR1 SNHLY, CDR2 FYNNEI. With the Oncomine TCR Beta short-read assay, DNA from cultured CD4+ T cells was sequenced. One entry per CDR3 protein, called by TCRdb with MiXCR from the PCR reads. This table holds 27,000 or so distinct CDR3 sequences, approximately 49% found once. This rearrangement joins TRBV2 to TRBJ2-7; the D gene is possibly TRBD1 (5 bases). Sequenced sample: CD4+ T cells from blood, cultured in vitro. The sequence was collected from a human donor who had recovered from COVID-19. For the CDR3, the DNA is TGTGCCAGCAGTGGGGGCGCCGAGCAGTACTTC. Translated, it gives CASSGGAEQYF.